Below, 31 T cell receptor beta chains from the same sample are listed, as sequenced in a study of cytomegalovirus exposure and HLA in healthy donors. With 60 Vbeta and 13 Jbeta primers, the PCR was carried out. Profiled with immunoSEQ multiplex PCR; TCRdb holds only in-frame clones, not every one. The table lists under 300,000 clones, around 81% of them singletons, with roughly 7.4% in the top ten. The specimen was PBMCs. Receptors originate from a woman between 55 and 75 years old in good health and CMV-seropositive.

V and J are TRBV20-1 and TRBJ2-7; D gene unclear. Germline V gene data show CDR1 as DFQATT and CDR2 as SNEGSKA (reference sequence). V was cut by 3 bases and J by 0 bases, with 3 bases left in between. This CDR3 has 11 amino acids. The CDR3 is CSASGSYEQYF. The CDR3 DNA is TGCAGTGCTAGCGGCTCCTACGAGCAGTACTTC.

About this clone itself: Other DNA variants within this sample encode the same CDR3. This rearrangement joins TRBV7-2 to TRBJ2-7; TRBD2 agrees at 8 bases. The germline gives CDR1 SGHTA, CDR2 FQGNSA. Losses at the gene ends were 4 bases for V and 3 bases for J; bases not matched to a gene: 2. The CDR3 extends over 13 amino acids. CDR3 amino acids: CASSSTSGYEQYF. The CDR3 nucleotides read TGTGCCAGCAGCTCCACTAGCGGCTACGAGCAGTACTTC.

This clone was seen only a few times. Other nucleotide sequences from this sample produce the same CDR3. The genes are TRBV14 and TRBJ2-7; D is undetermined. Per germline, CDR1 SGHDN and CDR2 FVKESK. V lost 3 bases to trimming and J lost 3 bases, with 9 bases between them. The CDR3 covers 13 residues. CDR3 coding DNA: TGTGCCAGCAGCCAGTCCGGGTTCTACGAGCAGTACTTC. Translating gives CASSQSGFYEQYF.

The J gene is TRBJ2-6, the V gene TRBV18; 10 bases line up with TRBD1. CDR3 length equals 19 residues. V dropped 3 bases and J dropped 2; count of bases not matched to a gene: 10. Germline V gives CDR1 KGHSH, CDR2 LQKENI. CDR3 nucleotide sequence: TGTGCCAGCTCACCGCCCCGGGACAGGGGTGAAGCTGGGGCCAACGTCCTGACTTTC. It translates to CASSPPRDRGEAGANVLTF.

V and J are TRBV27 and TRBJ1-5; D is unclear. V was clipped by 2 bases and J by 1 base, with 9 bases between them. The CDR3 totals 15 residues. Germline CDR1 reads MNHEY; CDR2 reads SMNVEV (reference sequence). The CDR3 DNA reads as TGTGCCAGCAGTTTAAAAGCACAGAGCAATCAGCCCCAGCATTTT. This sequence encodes CASSLKAQSNQPQHF.

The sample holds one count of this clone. The CDR3 protein is CASSLNRGSYGYTF. The CDR3 DNA reads TGTGCCAGCAGCTTGAACAGGGGCTCCTATGGCTACACCTTC. This chain connects TRBV5-4 to TRBJ1-2, with TRBD1 identical over 7 bases. Germline V gene data show CDR1 as SGHNT and CDR2 as YYREEE (reference sequence). This CDR3 comprises 14 residues. J gave up 4 bases and V 1 base, and 4 bases lay outside the gene matches.

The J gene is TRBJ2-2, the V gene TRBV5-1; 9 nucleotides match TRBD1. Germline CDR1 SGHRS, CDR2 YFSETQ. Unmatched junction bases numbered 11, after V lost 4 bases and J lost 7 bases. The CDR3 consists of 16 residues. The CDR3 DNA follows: TGCGCCAGCAGCCCCCCGGACAGGGGTAAGAACGGGGAGCTGTTTTTT. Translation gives CASSPPDRGKNGELFF.

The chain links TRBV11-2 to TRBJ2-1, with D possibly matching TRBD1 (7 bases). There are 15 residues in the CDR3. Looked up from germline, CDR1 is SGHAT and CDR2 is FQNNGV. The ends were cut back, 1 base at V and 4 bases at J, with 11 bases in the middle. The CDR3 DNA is TGTGCCAGCAGCTTAGGCGGGACAGCGTACAATGAGCAGTTCTTC. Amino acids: CASSLGGTAYNEQFF.

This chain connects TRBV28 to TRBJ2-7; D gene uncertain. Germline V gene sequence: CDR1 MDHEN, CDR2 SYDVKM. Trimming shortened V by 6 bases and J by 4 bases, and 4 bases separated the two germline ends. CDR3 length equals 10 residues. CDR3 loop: CASSKYEQYF. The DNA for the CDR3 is TGTGCCAGCAGCAAATACGAGCAGTACTTC.

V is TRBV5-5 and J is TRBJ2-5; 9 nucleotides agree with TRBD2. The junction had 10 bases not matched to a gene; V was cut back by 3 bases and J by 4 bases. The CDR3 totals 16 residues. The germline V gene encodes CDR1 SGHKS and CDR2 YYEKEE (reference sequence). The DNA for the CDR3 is TGTGCCAGCAGCTCGGGCCCCTTAGCGGGGGCAGAGACCCAGTACTTC. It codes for CASSSGPLAGAETQYF.

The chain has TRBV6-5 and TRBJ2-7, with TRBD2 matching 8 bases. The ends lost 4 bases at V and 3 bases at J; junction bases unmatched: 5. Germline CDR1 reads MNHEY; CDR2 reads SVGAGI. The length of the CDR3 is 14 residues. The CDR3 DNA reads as TGTGCCAGCAGTTCAAGCGGGAGAGTCTACGAGCAGTACTTC. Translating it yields CASSSSGRVYEQYF.

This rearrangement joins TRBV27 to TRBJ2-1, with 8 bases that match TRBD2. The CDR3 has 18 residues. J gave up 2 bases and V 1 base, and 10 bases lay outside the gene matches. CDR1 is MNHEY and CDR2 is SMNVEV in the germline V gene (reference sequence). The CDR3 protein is CASSLWTIAGHTYNEQFF. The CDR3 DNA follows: TGTGCCAGCAGTTTATGGACCATAGCGGGGCACACCTACAATGAGCAGTTCTTC.

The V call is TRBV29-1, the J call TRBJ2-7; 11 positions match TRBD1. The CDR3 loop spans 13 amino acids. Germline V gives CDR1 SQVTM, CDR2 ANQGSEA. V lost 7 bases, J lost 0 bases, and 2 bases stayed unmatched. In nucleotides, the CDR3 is TGCAGCGCGGGACAGGGGGTCTCCTACGAGCAGTACTTC. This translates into CSAGQGVSYEQYF.

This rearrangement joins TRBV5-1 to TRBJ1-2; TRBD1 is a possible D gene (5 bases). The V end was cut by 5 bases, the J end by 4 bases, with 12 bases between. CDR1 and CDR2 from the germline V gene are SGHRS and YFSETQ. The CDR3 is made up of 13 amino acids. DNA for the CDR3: TGCGCCAGCAGTTTAAGACAGTCCTATGGCTACACCTTC. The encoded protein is CASSLRQSYGYTF.

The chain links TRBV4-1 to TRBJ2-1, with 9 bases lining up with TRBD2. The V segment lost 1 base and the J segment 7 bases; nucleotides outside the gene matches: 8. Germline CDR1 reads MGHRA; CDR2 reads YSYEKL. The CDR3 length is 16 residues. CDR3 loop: CASSQGVSGRWNEQFF. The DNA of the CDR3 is TGCGCCAGCAGCCAAGGGGTTAGCGGGAGATGGAATGAGCAGTTCTTC.

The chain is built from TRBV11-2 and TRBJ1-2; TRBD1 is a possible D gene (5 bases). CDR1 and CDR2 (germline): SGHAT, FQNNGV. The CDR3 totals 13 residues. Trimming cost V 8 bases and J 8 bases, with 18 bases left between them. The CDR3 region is CASSFGGVRGYTF. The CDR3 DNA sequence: TGTGCCAGCTCCTTTGGAGGGGTCCGAGGCTACACCTTC. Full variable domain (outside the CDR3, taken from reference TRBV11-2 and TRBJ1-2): EAGVAQSPRYKIIEKRQSVAFWCNPISGHATLYWYQQILGQGPKLLIQFQNNGVVDDSQLPKDRFSAERLKGVDSTLKIQPAKLEDSAVYLCASSFGGVRGYTFGSGTRLTVV.

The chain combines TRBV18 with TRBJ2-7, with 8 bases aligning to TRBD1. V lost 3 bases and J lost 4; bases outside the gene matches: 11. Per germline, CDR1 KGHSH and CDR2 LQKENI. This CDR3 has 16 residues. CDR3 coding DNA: TGTGCCAGCTCACCGAATATAGGACAGGGCGGATACGAGCAGTACTTC. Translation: CASSPNIGQGGYEQYF. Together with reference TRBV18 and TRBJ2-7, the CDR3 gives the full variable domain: NAGVMQNPRHLVRRRGQEARLRCSPMKGHSHVYWYRQLPEEGLKFMVYLQKENIIDESGMPKERFSAEFPKEGPSILRIQQVVRGDSAAYFCASSPNIGQGGYEQYFGPGTRLTVT.

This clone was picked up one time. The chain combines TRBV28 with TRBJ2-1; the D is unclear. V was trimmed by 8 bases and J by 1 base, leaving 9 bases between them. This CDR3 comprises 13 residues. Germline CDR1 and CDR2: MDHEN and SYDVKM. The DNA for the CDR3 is TGTGCCAGCGTGACTCCTTCCTACAATGAGCAGTTCTTC. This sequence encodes CASVTPSYNEQFF.

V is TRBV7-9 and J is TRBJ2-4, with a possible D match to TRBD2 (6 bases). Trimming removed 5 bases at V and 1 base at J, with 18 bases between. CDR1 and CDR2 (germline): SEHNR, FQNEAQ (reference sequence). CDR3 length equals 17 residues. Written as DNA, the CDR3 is TGTGCCAGCAGCCCCACGGGACTGGGGTCGGCCAAAAACATTCAGTACTTC. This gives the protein CASSPTGLGSAKNIQYF. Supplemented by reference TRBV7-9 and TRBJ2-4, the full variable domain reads DTGVSQNPRHKITKRGQNVTFRCDPISEHNRLYWYRQTLGQGPEFLTYFQNEAQLEKSRLLSDRFSAERPKGSFSTLEIQRTEQGDSAMYLCASSPTGLGSAKNIQYFGAGTRLSVL.

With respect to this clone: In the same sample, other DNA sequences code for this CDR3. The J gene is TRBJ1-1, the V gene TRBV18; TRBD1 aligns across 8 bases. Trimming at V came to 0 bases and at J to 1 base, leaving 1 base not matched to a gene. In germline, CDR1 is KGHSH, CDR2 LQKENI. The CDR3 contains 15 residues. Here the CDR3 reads CASSPPTGENTEAFF. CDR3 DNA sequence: TGTGCCAGCTCACCACCGACAGGGGAGAACACTGAAGCTTTCTTT. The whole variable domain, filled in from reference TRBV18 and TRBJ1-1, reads NAGVMQNPRHLVRRRGQEARLRCSPMKGHSHVYWYRQLPEEGLKFMVYLQKENIIDESGMPKERFSAEFPKEGPSILRIQQVVRGDSAAYFCASSPPTGENTEAFFGQGTRLTVV.

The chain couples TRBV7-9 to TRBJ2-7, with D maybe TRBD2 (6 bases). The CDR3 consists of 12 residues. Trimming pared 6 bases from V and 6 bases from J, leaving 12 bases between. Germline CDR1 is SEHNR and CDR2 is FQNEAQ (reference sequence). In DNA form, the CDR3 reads TGTGCCAGCAGTTATAGGGGAGGCGAGCAGTACTTC. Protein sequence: CASSYRGGEQYF.

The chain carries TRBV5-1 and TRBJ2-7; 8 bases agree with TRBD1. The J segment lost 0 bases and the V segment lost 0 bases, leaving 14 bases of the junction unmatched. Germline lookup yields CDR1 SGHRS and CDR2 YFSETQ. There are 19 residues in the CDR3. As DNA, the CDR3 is TGCGCCAGCAGCTTGGAATCCGCCAGGGGGCTGAGTAGCTCCTACGAGCAGTACTTC. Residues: CASSLESARGLSSSYEQYF.

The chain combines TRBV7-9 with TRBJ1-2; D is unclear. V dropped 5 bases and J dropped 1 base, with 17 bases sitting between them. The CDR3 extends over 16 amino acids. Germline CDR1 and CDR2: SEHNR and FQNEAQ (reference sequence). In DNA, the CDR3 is TGTGCCAGCAGCCGCACCCGAGTCCCGGTTAACTATGGCTACACCTTC. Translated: CASSRTRVPVNYGYTF.

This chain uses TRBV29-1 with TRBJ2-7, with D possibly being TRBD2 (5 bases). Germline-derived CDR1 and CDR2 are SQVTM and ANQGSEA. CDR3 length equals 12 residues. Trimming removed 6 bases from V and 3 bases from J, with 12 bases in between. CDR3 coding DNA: TGCAGCGTCACTAAAGAGGGCTACGAGCAGTACTTC. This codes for CSVTKEGYEQYF.

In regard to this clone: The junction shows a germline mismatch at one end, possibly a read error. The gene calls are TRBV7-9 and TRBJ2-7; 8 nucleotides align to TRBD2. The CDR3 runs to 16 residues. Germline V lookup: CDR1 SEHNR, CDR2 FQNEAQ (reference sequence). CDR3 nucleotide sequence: TGTTCCAGCAGCTTAGCCGTTGCGGGAGGATTCTACGAGCAGTACTTC. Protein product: CSSSLAVAGGFYEQYF.

The CDR3 here is CASSPGPNTEAFF. The CDR3 bases are TGTGCCAGCTCACCAGGGCCCAACACTGAAGCTTTCTTT. The genes are TRBV18 and TRBJ1-1; the D is unclear. V was shortened by 2 bases and J by 2 bases, with 6 bases between the two germline ends. The CDR3 runs to 13 residues. The germline CDR1 and CDR2 sequences are KGHSH and LQKENI.

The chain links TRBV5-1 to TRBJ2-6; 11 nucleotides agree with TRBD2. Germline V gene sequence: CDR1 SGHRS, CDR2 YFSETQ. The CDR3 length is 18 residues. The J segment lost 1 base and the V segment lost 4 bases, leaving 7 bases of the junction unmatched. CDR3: CASSPRLAGRSGANVLTF. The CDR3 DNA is TGCGCCAGCAGCCCAAGACTAGCGGGAAGATCTGGGGCCAACGTCCTGACTTTC.

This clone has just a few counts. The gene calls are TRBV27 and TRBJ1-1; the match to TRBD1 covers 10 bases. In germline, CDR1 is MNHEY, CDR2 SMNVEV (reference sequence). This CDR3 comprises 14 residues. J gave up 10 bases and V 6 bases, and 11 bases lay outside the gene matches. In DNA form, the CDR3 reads TGTGCCAGCAGCTCTTACGGGACAGGGGAGCGAGCTTTCTTT. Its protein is CASSSYGTGERAFF.

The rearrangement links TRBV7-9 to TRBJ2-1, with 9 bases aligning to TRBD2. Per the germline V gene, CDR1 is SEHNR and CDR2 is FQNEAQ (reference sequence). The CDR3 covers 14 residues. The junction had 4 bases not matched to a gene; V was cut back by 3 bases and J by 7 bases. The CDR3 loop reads CASSLAGGPNEQFF. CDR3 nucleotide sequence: TGTGCCAGCAGCTTGGCGGGAGGGCCGAATGAGCAGTTCTTC.

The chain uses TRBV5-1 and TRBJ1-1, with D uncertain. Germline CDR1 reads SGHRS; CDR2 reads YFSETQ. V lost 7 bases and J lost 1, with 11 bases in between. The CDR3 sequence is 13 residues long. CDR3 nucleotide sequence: TGCGCCAGCGCGGGGTCCCAGAACACTGAAGCTTTCTTT. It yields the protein CASAGSQNTEAFF.

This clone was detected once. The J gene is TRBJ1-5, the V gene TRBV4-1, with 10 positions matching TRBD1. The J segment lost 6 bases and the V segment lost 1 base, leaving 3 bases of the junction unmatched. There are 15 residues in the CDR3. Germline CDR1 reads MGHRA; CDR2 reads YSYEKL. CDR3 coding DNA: TGCGCCAGCAGCCAAGCGACAGGGGGCACTCAGCCCCAGCATTTT. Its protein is CASSQATGGTQPQHF.